This T cell receptor (beta chain) was documented in a study of shared clonotypes between healthy human individuals. This table comes from immunoSEQ multiplex PCR, and its TCRdb copy is limited to in-frame clones, with some not included. The table records about 2 million clones, roughly 94% of them present only once. Negatively enriched CD4+ T cells were divided by CD45RA into naive and memory. Sequenced material: naive CD4+ T cells sorted from blood. Indicated subset: CD45RA+ positively selected. This clonotype was sampled from a man aged 18 to 30 in good health.

CDR3 nucleotide sequence: TGCGCCAGCAGCTTGACAGGGTGGGCCGGGGGCATCGAGCAGTTCTTC. Protein sequence: CASSLTGWAGGIEQFF. The chain joins TRBV5-1 to TRBJ2-1; either TRBD1 or TRBD2 may fit D (6 bases each). CDR1 is SGHRS and CDR2 is YFSETQ in the germline V gene. The CDR3 runs 16 residues. Trimming shortened V by 1 base and J by 10 bases, and 21 bases separated the two germline ends.